This TCR beta chain was obtained from a study of blood T cell repertoires in COVID-19. Enrollees, about 18 to 95 years old, lived in about two dozen US areas. Only in-frame clones appear in the TCRdb table, and some are missing; sequencing was by immunoSEQ multiplex PCR. The profile covers fewer than 500,000 clones, with 85% to 90% appearing a single time and 1.1% taken by the ten largest. The CDR3 runs to 13 residues. Germline CDR1 is MNHEY and CDR2 is SVGAGI. After removal of 8 bases from V and 9 bases from J, the junction contained 10 bases not matched to a gene. The genes are TRBV6-5 and TRBJ2-1; TRBD2 agrees at 7 bases. The receptor was isolated from a man younger than 45 who had recovered from COVID-19. Material for sequencing was PBMCs or T cells enriched from blood (not recorded which). CDR3 sequence reads: CASLVGRIGEQFF. Written as DNA, the CDR3 is TGTGCCAGCCTCGTCGGGAGGATAGGTGAGCAGTTCTTC.